This T cell receptor (beta chain) originates from a study of blood T cell repertoires in COVID-19. Study details: Both acute and convalescent COVID-19 samples were obtained from the United States, Italy and Spain. PBMCs, B-cell-depleted T cells, or T cells were the source of the cDNA or gDNA that made up the material.

The CDR3 sequence is 17 residues long. Trimming removed 2 bases from V and 2 bases from J; junction bases left unmatched: 10. CDR1 and CDR2 from the germline V gene are MGHDK and SYGVNS. Generated by immunoSEQ multiplex PCR, the TCRdb table keeps only in-frame clones and is missing some. The table shows under 150,000 clones, with 85% occurring only once. V gene TRBV25-1 combines with J gene TRBJ2-3, with 7 bases identical to TRBD2. This sequence was found in a human donor in a cohort sampled during active COVID-19. The sample taken for sequencing was peripheral blood. The CDR3 region is CASSEPRLGGFTDTQYF. The CDR3 DNA sequence: TGTGCCAGCAGTGAACCTCGCTTGGGGGGGTTCACAGATACGCAGTATTTT.